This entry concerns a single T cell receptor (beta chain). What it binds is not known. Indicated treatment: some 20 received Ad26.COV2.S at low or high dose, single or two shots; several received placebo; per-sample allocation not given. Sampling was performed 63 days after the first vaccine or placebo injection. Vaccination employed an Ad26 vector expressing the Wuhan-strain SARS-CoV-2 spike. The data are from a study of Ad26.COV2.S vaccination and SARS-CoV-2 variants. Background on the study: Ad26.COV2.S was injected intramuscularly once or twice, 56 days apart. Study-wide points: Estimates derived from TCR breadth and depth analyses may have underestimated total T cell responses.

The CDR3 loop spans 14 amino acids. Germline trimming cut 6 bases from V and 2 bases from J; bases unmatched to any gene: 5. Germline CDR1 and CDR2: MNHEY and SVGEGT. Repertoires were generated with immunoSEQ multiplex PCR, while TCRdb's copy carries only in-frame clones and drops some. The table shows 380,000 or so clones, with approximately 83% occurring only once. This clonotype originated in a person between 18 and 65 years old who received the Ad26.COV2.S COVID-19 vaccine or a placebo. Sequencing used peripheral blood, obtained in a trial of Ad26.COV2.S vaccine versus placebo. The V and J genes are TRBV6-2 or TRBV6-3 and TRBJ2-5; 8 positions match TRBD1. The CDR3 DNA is TGTGCCAGCAGCCGTGGACAGGGACAAGAGACCCAGTACTTC. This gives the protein CASSRGQGQETQYF.